The 17 T cell receptor beta chains listed next were all sequenced from one sample in a study of T cell responses to AZD1222 COVID-19 vaccine. Produced via immunoSEQ multiplex PCR; TCRdb's table is partial and in-frame only. This table has more than 95,000 clones, more than 85% appearing once. This specimen was peripheral blood, taken on day 0 of AZD1222 vaccination. These receptors were taken from an adult in good health.

V is TRBV11-1 and J is TRBJ2-1; perhaps D is TRBD1 or TRBD2 (5 bases each). V lost 10 bases and J 6 bases, leaving 13 bases between the germline ends. CDR3 length: 12 residues. The germline gives CDR1 SGHAT, CDR2 FQDESV (reference sequence). The CDR3 loop reads CATTFGGNEQFF. The CDR3 coding sequence is TGTGCCACCACGTTTGGGGGCAATGAGCAGTTCTTC.

The chain uses TRBV3-1 (or the pseudogene TRBV3-2) and TRBJ2-1; 11 bases map to TRBD2. Germline trimming cut 3 bases from V and 4 bases from J; bases unmatched to any gene: 8. Germline V gives CDR1 LGHDT, CDR2 YNNKEL (reference sequence). The CDR3 runs to 17 residues. The chain's CDR3 is CASSHGTSGPKYNEQFF. CDR3 in DNA: TGTGCCAGCAGCCACGGGACTAGCGGCCCGAAGTACAATGAGCAGTTCTTC.

The chain uses TRBV19 and TRBJ2-1, with D possibly matching TRBD1 (5 bases). CDR1 is LNHDA, CDR2 SQIVND, per germline (reference sequence). Trimming cost V 5 bases and J 11 bases, with 25 bases left between them. The CDR3 contains 16 residues. CDR3 bases: TGTGCCAGTAGTCCTCGAACCAGGGTGGGTACATCGAAGCAGTTCTTC. This sequence encodes CASSPRTRVGTSKQFF.

This rearrangement joins TRBV21-1 to TRBJ2-1; the D segment call TRBD2 is taken from the table without a DNA check. TRBV21-1 is a pseudogene segment. The CDR3 sequence is 19 residues long. CDR3 in DNA: TGTGCCAGCAGCAACCAATCAGAGCTAGCGGATAAGATGTACAATGAGCAGTTCTTC. Translation: CASSNQSELADKMYNEQFF.

The V gene is TRBV7-9, the J gene TRBJ1-1; 7 bases match TRBD1. Germline CDR1 SEHNR, CDR2 FQNEAQ (reference sequence). J lost 0 bases, V lost 1 base, and 8 bases had no gene match. The CDR3 consists of 17 residues. CDR3 amino acids: CASSLVQWDSLNTEAFF. The CDR3 DNA is TGTGCCAGCAGCTTAGTTCAGTGGGACAGCCTGAACACTGAAGCTTTCTTT.

CDR3 coding DNA: TGTGCCAGCTCACCAACGGACAACACAGCTTTGACCTTCTATGGCTACACCTTC. This gives the protein CASSPTDNTALTFYGYTF. V usage is TRBV18 and J usage is TRBJ1-2, with D possibly TRBD1 on 5 matching bases. The V end lost 2 bases, the J end lost 4 bases, and 23 bases lay between the germline ends. The CDR3 spans 18 residues. The germline V gene encodes CDR1 KGHSH and CDR2 LQKENI.

Only one count was recorded for this clone. The chain carries TRBV27 and TRBJ1-3; a weak D match, TRBD1 (6 bases). Germline-derived CDR1 and CDR2 are MNHEY and SMNVEV (reference sequence). V lost 5 bases and J 2 bases, leaving 10 bases between the germline ends. The CDR3 is 14 amino acids. Here the CDR3 DNA reads TGTGCCAGCAGTCCTGGGACAACTGGAAACACCATATATTTT. Amino acids: CASSPGTTGNTIYF.

The chain links TRBV28 to TRBJ2-7; 12 positions agree with TRBD2. Losses at the gene ends were 5 bases for V and 6 bases for J; bases not matched to a gene: 8. Germline V lookup: CDR1 MDHEN, CDR2 SYDVKM. The CDR3 contains 15 residues. The DNA of the CDR3 is TGTGCCAGCAGTCCGAGGACTAGCGGGGACGGCGAGCAGTACTTC. This encodes CASSPRTSGDGEQYF.

V usage is TRBV27 and J usage is TRBJ2-7, with a possible D match to TRBD2 (6 bases). V shed 1 base and J shed 0 bases, with 7 bases lying between them. The CDR3 totals 14 residues. Germline loops: CDR1 MNHEY, CDR2 SMNVEV (reference sequence). The CDR3 is CASSLFGSSYEQYF. Here the CDR3 DNA reads TGTGCCAGCAGTTTATTCGGGAGCTCCTACGAGCAGTACTTC.

This chain uses TRBV28 with TRBJ1-4; 9 bases align to TRBD1. From germline, CDR1 is MDHEN and CDR2 SYDVKM. The CDR3 sequence is 16 residues long. V was clipped by 8 bases and J by 1 base; unmatched bases: 8. CDR3 region: CASRDRVLVTNEKLFF. In DNA form, the CDR3 reads TGTGCCAGCCGGGACAGGGTTTTAGTAACTAATGAAAAACTGTTTTTT.

This chain connects TRBV7-9 to TRBJ2-7; 9 bases fit TRBD1. In germline, CDR1 is SEHNR, CDR2 FQNEAQ (reference sequence). There are 16 residues in the CDR3. J lost 5 bases, V lost 1 base, and 9 bases had no gene match. CDR3 bases: TGTGCCAGCAGCTTAGTCCTGGGACAGGGTAGGCACGAGCAGTACTTC. Translated: CASSLVLGQGRHEQYF.

This chain links TRBV18 with TRBJ2-2; D might be TRBD2 (6 bases). Germline CDR1 and CDR2: KGHSH and LQKENI. Trimming took off 5 bases at V and 8 bases at J, with 18 bases between the two ends. The CDR3 covers 15 residues. DNA of the CDR3: TGTGCCAGCTCAGATGGGACTTTCCTGAAAGGGGAGCTGTTTTTT. Encoded protein: CASSDGTFLKGELFF.

This sequence joins TRBV6-5 and TRBJ2-7; D is unresolved. Germline lookup yields CDR1 MNHEY and CDR2 SVGAGI. V dropped 10 bases and J dropped 3 bases, with 16 bases sitting between them. The CDR3 runs to 13 residues. The CDR3 DNA is TGTGCCACTTACGACGCAAGCTACTACGAGCAGTACTTC. This codes for CATYDASYYEQYF.

The V gene is TRBV5-1, the J gene TRBJ2-7, with TRBD1 identical over 8 bases. The CDR3 contains 13 residues. J gave up 2 bases and V 7 bases, and 5 bases lay outside the gene matches. The germline gives CDR1 SGHRS, CDR2 YFSETQ. The CDR3 DNA reads TGCGCCAGCGGACAGGGTCGAACCTACGAGCAGTACTTC. Its protein product is CASGQGRTYEQYF.

The V gene is TRBV5-1, the J gene TRBJ2-3; 12 bases align to TRBD2. The germline V gene encodes CDR1 SGHRS and CDR2 YFSETQ. There are 15 residues in the CDR3. J was trimmed by 5 bases and V by 4 bases; bases with no gene match: 5. The CDR3 sequence is CASSPLAGGEDTQYF. Here the CDR3 DNA reads TGCGCCAGCAGCCCACTAGCGGGGGGCGAAGATACGCAGTATTTT. Full variable domain (outside the CDR3, taken from reference TRBV5-1 and TRBJ2-3): KAGVTQTPRYLIKTRGQQVTLSCSPISGHRSVSWYQQTPGQGLQFLFEYFSETQRNKGNFPGRFSGRQFSNSRSEMNVSTLELGDSALYLCASSPLAGGEDTQYFGPGTRLTVL.

The J gene is TRBJ2-4, the V gene TRBV6-5; 11 bases line up with TRBD1. From germline, CDR1 is MNHEY and CDR2 SVGAGI. V dropped 7 bases and J dropped 7; count of bases not matched to a gene: 9. This CDR3 is 15 amino acids long. The CDR3 here is CASIAGTGGFNIQYF. CDR3 coding DNA: TGTGCCAGCATTGCCGGGACAGGGGGATTTAACATTCAGTACTTC.

Here the CDR3 reads CASSPPRDSGSGANVLTF. The CDR3 DNA follows: TGTGCCAGCTCACCTCCCCGGGACAGCGGGTCTGGGGCCAACGTCCTGACTTTC. The rearrangement uses TRBV18 and TRBJ2-6, with D tentatively TRBD1 (7 bases). The CDR3 sequence is 18 residues long. In germline, CDR1 is KGHSH, CDR2 LQKENI. Trimming removed 3 bases from V and 1 base from J, with 16 bases in between. Complete variable domain (other parts from reference TRBV18 and TRBJ2-6): NAGVMQNPRHLVRRRGQEARLRCSPMKGHSHVYWYRQLPEEGLKFMVYLQKENIIDESGMPKERFSAEFPKEGPSILRIQQVVRGDSAAYFCASSPPRDSGSGANVLTFGAGSRLTVL.